A single sample gave rise to the 17 T cell receptor beta chains below, sequenced in a study of T cells in Graves' hyperthyroidism and ophthalmopathy. The TCR beta CDR3 regions underwent amplification using RNA transcripts as the source. Initially, a first-round RT-PCR of the TCR CDR3 employed the HTBI primer set. TCRdb reprocessed the multiplex PCR reads with MiXCR, giving one entry per CDR3 protein. The repertoire holds around 690,000 distinct CDR3 sequences, around 21% seen once, with about 35% in the top ten. Sequenced: blood. The receptor source for this set is a man aged 30-40 years with Graves' ophthalmopathy.

About this clonotype itself: This may be a read error: a much more frequent sequence differs by one nucleotide. The chain recombines TRBV28 with TRBJ2-1, with TRBD2 matching 10 bases. This CDR3 has 16 residues. The germline V gene has CDR1 MDHEN and CDR2 SYDVKM. This chain's CDR3 is CANSPRAGGVYNEQFF. CDR3 in DNA: TGTGCCAACAGTCCGAGAGCGGGAGGGGTATACAATGAGCAGTTCTTC.

The chain combines TRBV15 with TRBJ1-1; D gene unclear. Germline V CDR1 and CDR2: LNHNV, YYDKDF (reference sequence). V was clipped by 3 bases and J by 0 bases, with 5 bases between them. The CDR3 runs 13 residues. CDR3 nucleotide sequence: TGTGCCACCAGCAGTTTTATGAACACTGAAGCTTTCTTT. This translates into CATSSFMNTEAFF.

This clonotype has at least ten counts. V gene TRBV2 combines with J gene TRBJ1-5; D remains unclear. The V and J ends lost 2 bases and 0 bases respectively, with 5 bases between them. This CDR3 is 14 amino acids long. Germline V gene data show CDR1 as SNHLY and CDR2 as FYNNEI. CDR3 loop: CASSEQYSNQPQHF. DNA for the CDR3: TGTGCCAGCAGTGAACAATATAGCAATCAGCCCCAGCATTTT.

This clonotype was seen a few times. The chain has TRBV7-6 and TRBJ2-1; TRBD1 might be the D (5 bases). V was pared by 7 bases and J by 7 bases, with 17 bases between. This CDR3 comprises 14 residues. Germline V gene lookup returns CDR1 SGHVS and CDR2 FNYEAQ. CDR3 protein: CASTSAGKGNEQFF. CDR3 in DNA: TGTGCCAGCACGTCGGCCGGCAAGGGGAATGAGCAGTTCTTC.

The chain couples TRBV28 to TRBJ1-1; perhaps TRBD1 as D (5 bases). The CDR3 has 12 amino acids. V was clipped by 3 bases and J by 13 bases, with 15 bases between them. CDR1 MDHEN and CDR2 SYDVKM come from the germline V gene. CDR3 DNA sequence: TGTGCCAGCAGTTTGAACCCGGGGGGGGGTTTCTTT. The encoded protein is CASSLNPGGGFF. Combining the CDR3 with reference TRBV28 and TRBJ1-1 gives the whole variable domain DVKVTQSSRYLVKRTGEKVFLECVQDMDHENMFWYRQDPGLGLRLIYFSYDVKMKEKGDIPEGYSVSREKKERFSLILESASTNQTSMYLCASSLNPGGGFFGQGTRLTVV.

This clonotype has only a few counts. J is TRBJ2-1 and V is TRBV3-1; maybe TRBD2 (6 bases). Trimming took 0 bases from V and 1 from J, leaving 13 bases between them. This CDR3 has 17 residues. From germline, CDR1 is LGHDT and CDR2 YNNKEL (reference sequence). The chain's CDR3 is CASSQESGTESYNEQFF. The CDR3 DNA follows: TGTGCCAGCAGCCAAGAGTCCGGGACTGAATCCTACAATGAGCAGTTCTTC.

This clonotype is a singleton in its sample. This chain connects TRBV19 to TRBJ2-1; 9 nucleotides agree with TRBD1. Germline CDR1 and CDR2: LNHDA and SQIVND (reference sequence). The junction had 8 bases not matched to a gene; V was cut back by 6 bases and J by 8 bases. The CDR3 runs to 14 residues. For the CDR3, the DNA is TGTGCCAGTAGACCGGGACAGGGTCTACATGAGCAGTTCTTC. Residues: CASRPGQGLHEQFF.

This clonotype was seen at least ten times. V and J are TRBV13 and TRBJ2-5, with TRBD2 matching over 11 bases. V was clipped by 5 bases and J by 3 bases; unmatched bases: 8. Germline V CDR1 and CDR2: PRHDT, FYEKMQ (reference sequence). This CDR3 contains 16 residues. CDR3 region: CASSHEGLAAKETQYF. The CDR3 nucleotides read TGTGCCAGCAGCCACGAGGGACTAGCGGCTAAAGAGACCCAGTACTTC.

This clonotype was detected a few times. The V call is TRBV28, the J call TRBJ1-2; 7 bases align to TRBD1. The germline V gene encodes CDR1 MDHEN and CDR2 SYDVKM. CDR3 length equals 13 residues. With V trimmed by 6 bases and J by 9 bases, 10 bases remained unmatched. The DNA for the CDR3 is TGTGCCAGCAGGCCTACGACAGGGTGGAGCTACACCTTC. This encodes CASRPTTGWSYTF.

The chain combines TRBV7-2 with TRBJ2-7; 9 nucleotides match TRBD2. Losses at the gene ends were 0 bases for V and 5 bases for J; bases not matched to a gene: 2. Per germline, CDR1 SGHTA and CDR2 FQGNSA. This CDR3 contains 14 residues. The CDR3 coding sequence is TGTGCCAGCAGCTTAGCGCTAGCGGGACACGAGCAGTACTTC. Its translation: CASSLALAGHEQYF.

This clonotype was seen a handful of times. The chain is built from TRBV3-1 and TRBJ2-5; no reliable D call. The germline gives CDR1 LGHDT, CDR2 YNNKEL (reference sequence). This CDR3 is built from 15 residues. V lost 0 bases, J lost 2 bases, and 10 bases lay in between. The CDR3 is CASSQDIVAQETQYF. Written as DNA, the CDR3 is TGTGCCAGCAGCCAAGATATAGTTGCGCAAGAGACCCAGTACTTC.

The chain recombines TRBV6-2 or TRBV6-3 with TRBJ2-1; the D gene could be TRBD1 or TRBD2 (7 bases each). V lost 6 bases, J lost 4 bases, and 19 bases lay in between. This CDR3 has 16 residues. Germline V gene sequence: CDR1 MNHEY, CDR2 SVGEGT. The CDR3, as DNA: TGTGCCAGCAGCAGGGGGAGCGGGACTTTATACAATGAGCAGTTCTTC. Its protein is CASSRGSGTLYNEQFF.

The CDR3 loop is CASSRGTGSYNEQFF. The CDR3 DNA sequence: TGTGCCAGCTCACGCGGGACCGGAAGCTACAATGAGCAGTTCTTC. The chain has TRBV18 and TRBJ2-1; the D gene is possibly TRBD2 (6 bases). V was pared by 4 bases and J by 3 bases, with 13 bases between. The CDR3 contains 15 residues. CDR1 and CDR2 from the germline V gene are KGHSH and LQKENI.

This chain joins TRBV6-1 and TRBJ2-3; D might be TRBD1 or TRBD2, each matching 5 bases. Germline loops: CDR1 MNHNS, CDR2 SASEGT. The CDR3 runs 13 residues. The V end was cut by 8 bases, the J end by 6 bases, with 15 bases between. The CDR3 DNA reads as TGTGCCAGCGCCGGGGTGGGGACGGATACGCAGTATTTT. The encoded protein is CASAGVGTDTQYF.

This clonotype was seen at least ten times. The rearrangement links TRBV2 to TRBJ2-3, with 9 bases lining up with TRBD2. Germline CDR1 reads SNHLY; CDR2 reads FYNNEI. The CDR3 runs to 16 residues. The trim removed 5 bases at V and 5 bases at J, leaving 11 bases unmatched. CDR3 nucleotide sequence: TGTGCCAGCAGTTACATGGGCGGGAGGGCCAAAGATACGCAGTATTTT. This gives the protein CASSYMGGRAKDTQYF.

The V gene is TRBV14, the J gene TRBJ1-1, with TRBD1 matching 10 bases. Germline assignment: CDR1 SGHDN and CDR2 FVKESK. The CDR3 runs to 12 residues. With 10 bases clipped from V and 5 bases from J, the junction kept 4 bases outside the gene matches. This CDR3 is CATGQGGTEAFF. Here the CDR3 DNA reads TGTGCCACCGGACAGGGGGGTACTGAAGCTTTCTTT.

This clonotype was observed many times. V is TRBV5-1 and J is TRBJ1-1, with D perhaps TRBD1 (6 bases). The CDR3 has 13 residues. Trimming removed 6 bases from V and 2 bases from J, with 11 bases in between. Germline V gives CDR1 SGHRS, CDR2 YFSETQ. The CDR3 DNA reads TGCGCCAGCACCCCGGACAGAAACACTGAAGCTTTCTTT. As protein: CASTPDRNTEAFF.